This T cell receptor (beta chain) was retrieved from a study of blood T cell repertoires in COVID-19. In the study overall: Nucleic acid was either cDNA or gDNA, and it came from T cells, B-cell-depleted T cells, or PBMCs.

Participants spanned ages about 18 to 100 years and resided in 20 to 30 US areas. The study assigned cohorts using participant-reported clinical history. Trimming shortened V by 1 base and J by 8 bases, and 20 bases separated the two germline ends. CDR3 size: 16 residues. Germline loops: CDR1 LGHNA, CDR2 YNFKEQ. Under the authors' procedure: Estimation of nucleated cell counts relied on the amplification of reference gene primers. Data came from immunoSEQ multiplex PCR; TCRdb stores just in-frame clones and leaves some out. That table furnishes V, J and clone size, whereas the DNA furnished D and trimming. In the table there are 190,000 or so clones, approximately 84% of which are singletons.

The source of this sequence is a man aged 40-55 years who had recovered from COVID-19. What was sequenced was PBMCs or T cells enriched from blood (not recorded which). The chain joins TRBV4-2 to TRBJ1-1; no definite D call. The CDR3 bases are TGTGCCAGCAGCCAAGGGCCTAGGCAGACTCTCCTAGAAGCTTTCTTT. Its protein is CASSQGPRQTLLEAFF.